Each of the 27 T cell receptor beta chains below was sequenced from the same sample in a study of blood T cell repertoires in COVID-19. Here immunoSEQ multiplex PCR was the method, and the copy in TCRdb shows in-frame clones only, minus some. Of approximately 250,000 clones listed, approximately 87% are singletons. Source material: peripheral blood. The source of these receptors is a man in his 60s who had recovered from COVID-19.

The chain links TRBV5-8 to TRBJ2-3, with TRBD2 as a possible D gene (6 bases). This CDR3 contains 19 residues. The germline V and J ends were trimmed by 1 base and 4 bases, with 25 bases remaining between them. Germline lookup yields CDR1 SGHTS and CDR2 YDEGEE. This chain's CDR3 is CASSLIVLVAAQIADTQYF. CDR3 nucleotides: TGTGCCAGCAGCTTGATCGTTTTGGTAGCGGCACAGATAGCAGATACGCAGTATTTT.

The chain has TRBV5-1 and TRBJ2-5, with D perhaps TRBD1 (5 bases). The CDR3 contains 14 residues. V was clipped by 4 bases and J by 1 base, with 11 bases between them. In germline, CDR1 is SGHRS, CDR2 YFSETQ. The DNA of the CDR3 is TGCGCCAGCAGCGGTGGACACCTCCAAGAGACCCAGTACTTC. This translates into CASSGGHLQETQYF.

CDR3 DNA: TGCGCCAGTCGCCTCGGGACTAGCGGACTAGCCAAAAACATTCAGTACTTC. This translates into CASRLGTSGLAKNIQYF. J is TRBJ2-4 and V is TRBV5-1; 11 bases map to TRBD2. The V segment lost 8 bases and the J segment 0 bases; nucleotides outside the gene matches: 10. CDR3 length equals 17 residues. Germline V gives CDR1 SGHRS, CDR2 YFSETQ.

The genes are TRBV7-3 and TRBJ2-1; perhaps TRBD1 as D (5 bases). Germline V gene sequence: CDR1 SGHTA, CDR2 FQGTGA. The ends were cut back, 2 bases at V and 7 bases at J, with 12 bases in the middle. The CDR3 is 14 residues long. This CDR3 is CASSLGQGVNEQFF. The DNA of the CDR3 is TGTGCCAGCAGCTTAGGTCAGGGTGTGAATGAGCAGTTCTTC.

The chain couples TRBV6-1 to TRBJ1-2, with no clear D. The CDR3 extends over 14 amino acids. V was pared by 0 bases and J by 4 bases, with 9 bases between. Germline V CDR1 and CDR2: MNHNS, SASEGT. In DNA form, the CDR3 reads TGTGCCAGCAGTGAAGCGGGAGGGAGCTATGGCTACACCTTC. Translated: CASSEAGGSYGYTF.

The rearrangement links TRBV5-6 to TRBJ2-2; the match to TRBD1 covers 9 bases. CDR1 is SGHDT, CDR2 YYEEEE, per germline. Trimming removed 0 bases from V and 6 bases from J; junction bases left unmatched: 3. The CDR3 is made up of 15 amino acids. The CDR3 protein is CASSLGDRVPGELFF. CDR3 sequence (DNA): TGTGCCAGCAGCTTGGGGGACAGGGTACCCGGGGAGCTGTTTTTT.

The CDR3 nucleotides are TGCGCCAGCAGCCCAGGACTGTACTCCTACGAGCAGTACTTC. Its translation: CASSPGLYSYEQYF. The chain carries TRBV4-1 and TRBJ2-7, with D maybe TRBD2 (5 bases). This CDR3 has 14 residues. The germline V gene has CDR1 MGHRA and CDR2 YSYEKL. The ends were cut back, 4 bases at V and 0 bases at J, with 10 bases in the middle.

V is TRBV9 and J is TRBJ2-3, with 7 bases that match TRBD2. Germline values: CDR1 SGDLS, CDR2 YYNGEE. This CDR3 is built from 14 residues. Trimming cost V 4 bases and J 4 bases; bases outside gene matches: 6. CDR3 nucleotides: TGTGCCAGCAGCAACAGACTAGCTCCAGATACGCAGTATTTT. Amino acid sequence: CASSNRLAPDTQYF.

This chain joins TRBV25-1 and TRBJ1-1; 7 bases match TRBD1. With V trimmed by 5 bases and J by 1 base, 13 bases remained unmatched. Per germline, CDR1 MGHDK and CDR2 SYGVNS. This CDR3 is 17 amino acids long. The CDR3 loop is CASSQTHRGQRNTEAFF. CDR3 DNA sequence: TGTGCCAGCAGTCAAACTCACAGGGGACAGAGGAACACTGAAGCTTTCTTT.

J is TRBJ2-5 and V is TRBV29-1; D is unresolved. From germline, CDR1 is SQVTM and CDR2 ANQGSEA. This CDR3 has 14 amino acids. V dropped 2 bases and J dropped 1 base, with 11 bases sitting between them. The CDR3 DNA is TGCAGCGTTGAATCTAGGCTGGCCCAAGAGACCCAGTACTTC. Encoded protein: CSVESRLAQETQYF.

V gene TRBV2 combines with J gene TRBJ1-5; D may be TRBD1 (5 bases). V was trimmed by 6 bases and J by 5 bases, leaving 14 bases between them. The length of the CDR3 is 14 residues. Germline CDR1 and CDR2: SNHLY and FYNNEI. CDR3 DNA: TGTGCCAGCAGCATAACGGTCAGGGATCAGCCCCAGCATTTT. Translated, it gives CASSITVRDQPQHF.

The J gene is TRBJ1-2, the V gene TRBV7-2; 9 bases agree with TRBD1. The CDR3 consists of 15 residues. The germline gives CDR1 SGHTA, CDR2 FQGNSA. V was pared by 1 base and J by 7 bases, with 7 bases of the junction left unmatched. The CDR3 region is CASSLGGTGSSGYTF. The DNA for the CDR3 is TGTGCCAGCAGCTTAGGCGGGACAGGGTCGTCTGGCTACACCTTC.

The CDR3 here is CAWSVERRGYGYTF. CDR3 nucleotides: TGTGCCTGGAGTGTTGAGCGGAGAGGCTATGGCTACACCTTC. The chain recombines TRBV30 with TRBJ1-2; the D is unclear. The V end was cut by 0 bases, the J end by 4 bases, with 12 bases between. Germline CDR1 and CDR2: GTSNPN and SVGIG (reference sequence). The CDR3 sequence is 14 residues long. The entire variable domain, with the rest obtained from reference TRBV30 and TRBJ1-2, is as follows: SQTIHQWPATLVQPVGSPLSLECTVEGTSNPNLYWYRQAAGRGLQLLFYSVGIGQISSEVPQNLSASRPQDRQFILSSKKLLLSDSGFYLCAWSVERRGYGYTFGSGTRLTVV.

The rearrangement joins TRBV13 to TRBJ2-7; D perhaps matches TRBD1 (6 bases). Trimming stripped 5 bases from V and 8 bases from J, with 22 bases between. Germline loops: CDR1 PRHDT, CDR2 FYEKMQ (reference sequence). The CDR3 consists of 15 residues. This CDR3 reads CASSLRGVGGRKQYF. The CDR3 bases are TGTGCCAGCAGCCTCCGAGGTGTTGGGGGCAGGAAGCAGTACTTC.

The chain joins TRBV5-1 to TRBJ2-6, with no clear D. This CDR3 region has 13 residues. The germline gives CDR1 SGHRS, CDR2 YFSETQ. V lost 5 bases and J lost 2, with 5 bases in between. Written as DNA, the CDR3 is TGCGCCAGCAGTTCCGCTGGGGCCAACGTCCTGACTTTC. Its protein product is CASSSAGANVLTF.

This clone was found once. The J gene is TRBJ1-3, the V gene TRBV6-5; D unclear. This CDR3 has 14 amino acids. Trimming stripped 8 bases from V and 0 bases from J, with 11 bases between. From germline, CDR1 is MNHEY and CDR2 SVGAGI. The CDR3 DNA sequence: TGTGCCAGCGGCCGCCGAAACTCTGGAAACACCATATATTTT. This translates into CASGRRNSGNTIYF.

The gene calls are TRBV7-8 and TRBJ1-1; D not certain. Germline values: CDR1 SGHVS, CDR2 FQNEAQ. V was shortened by 5 bases and J by 6 bases, with 16 bases between the two germline ends. CDR3 size: 14 residues. As DNA, the CDR3 is TGTGCCAGCAGCGGGCGGCAGGTCGGGGCTGAAGCTTTCTTT. Its protein product is CASSGRQVGAEAFF. The complete variable domain, with remaining parts taken from reference TRBV7-8 and TRBJ1-1, reads GAGVSQSPRYKVAKRGQDVALRCDPISGHVSLFWYQQALGQGPEFLTYFQNEAQLDKSGLPSDRFFAERPEGSVSTLKIQRTQQEDSAVYLCASSGRQVGAEAFFGQGTRLTVV.

V usage is TRBV5-1 and J usage is TRBJ1-5; TRBD1 matches 8 bases. The germline V gene has CDR1 SGHRS and CDR2 YFSETQ. V dropped 0 bases and J dropped 7; count of bases not matched to a gene: 6. CDR3 length: 15 residues. The CDR3 region has the DNA TGCGCCAGCAGCTTGGGGACAGGGACGCGGCAGCCCCAGCATTTT. Amino acids: CASSLGTGTRQPQHF. The full variable domain, completed using reference TRBV5-1 and TRBJ1-5, is KAGVTQTPRYLIKTRGQQVTLSCSPISGHRSVSWYQQTPGQGLQFLFEYFSETQRNKGNFPGRFSGRQFSNSRSEMNVSTLELGDSALYLCASSLGTGTRQPQHFGDGTRLSIL.

V is TRBV30 and J is TRBJ2-1, with 9 bases identical to TRBD2. CDR1 and CDR2 from the germline V gene are GTSNPN and SVGIG (reference sequence). The trim removed 6 bases at V and 7 bases at J, leaving 7 bases unmatched. This CDR3 contains 13 residues. The CDR3 coding sequence is TGTGCCTGCCCTGGGACTAGCCTGAATGAGCAGTTCTTC. Translated, it gives CACPGTSLNEQFF.

The V and J genes are TRBV25-1 and TRBJ1-2; TRBD1 matches 8 bases. The CDR3 is 12 amino acids. V lost 6 bases to trimming and J lost 3 bases; unmatched junction nucleotides: 0. Germline CDR1 and CDR2: MGHDK and SYGVNS. The CDR3 loop reads CASRDRDYGYTF. The CDR3 nucleotides read TGTGCCAGCAGGGACAGGGACTATGGCTACACCTTC.

The chain recombines TRBV7-9 with TRBJ1-5; D remains unclear. V lost 3 bases, J lost 1 base, and 10 bases lay in between. CDR3 length: 15 amino acids. From germline, CDR1 is SEHNR and CDR2 FQNEAQ (reference sequence). CDR3 coding DNA: TGTGCCAGCAGCTTCTCAGGCATGAGCAATCAGCCCCAGCATTTT. Translating it yields CASSFSGMSNQPQHF.

The chain uses TRBV6-5 and TRBJ2-5; 7 nucleotides agree with TRBD1. This CDR3 is built from 14 residues. Germline V gene data show CDR1 as MNHEY and CDR2 as SVGAGI. Trimming removed 6 bases from V and 5 bases from J; junction bases left unmatched: 9. The CDR3 DNA sequence: TGTGCCAGCAGCCCAAGGGACAGCACGGAGACCCAGTACTTC. Its protein product is CASSPRDSTETQYF.

The chain recombines TRBV6-2 or TRBV6-3 with TRBJ2-5, with D maybe TRBD2 (7 bases). Germline CDR1 reads MNHEY; CDR2 reads SVGEGT. Trimming left V 0 bases short and J 1 base short, with 15 bases between. This CDR3 has 17 residues. The CDR3 nucleotides are TGTGCCAGCAGTTACTCAAGGGGGGGCGGCCTCCAAGAGACCCAGTACTTC. It translates to CASSYSRGGGLQETQYF.

The rearrangement links TRBV5-1 to TRBJ2-2, with TRBD2 identical over 9 bases. This CDR3 has 19 amino acids. Germline trimming cut 5 bases from V and 2 bases from J; bases unmatched to any gene: 16. Per the germline V gene, CDR1 is SGHRS and CDR2 is YFSETQ. The CDR3 sequence: CASRFPGLARELNTGELFF. The DNA of the CDR3 is TGCGCCAGCAGGTTCCCCGGACTAGCGCGAGAACTTAACACCGGGGAGCTGTTTTTT.

The V gene is TRBV5-5, the J gene TRBJ2-4, with TRBD1 as a possible D gene (5 bases). Germline CDR1 reads SGHKS; CDR2 reads YYEKEE (reference sequence). V dropped 1 base and J dropped 0 bases, with 8 bases sitting between them. This CDR3 comprises 15 residues. The DNA for the CDR3 is TGTGCCAGCAGCTTGAGGGGCCTAGCCAAAAACATTCAGTACTTC. Amino acids: CASSLRGLAKNIQYF.

The gene calls are TRBV12-2 and TRBJ2-5; the DNA was not used to check the table's D call, TRBD2. TRBV12-2 is annotated as a pseudogene. The CDR3 has 17 amino acids. CDR3 residues: CASRSPSGRGHPETQYF. The CDR3 DNA is TGTGCAAGTCGCTCCCCTAGCGGGCGGGGGCACCCAGAGACCCAGTACTTC.

Comment on this clone: Mismatch with germline at one junction end may stem from a read error. This chain connects TRBV7-3 to TRBJ2-1, with 8 bases lining up with TRBD2. The CDR3 consists of 12 residues. Per the germline V gene, CDR1 is SGHTA and CDR2 is FQGTGA. The DNA for the CDR3 is TGTGCCAGCAGCCTAACTAGCGGCGAGCAGTTCTTC. This gives the protein CASSLTSGEQFF. Variable domain in full (rest from reference TRBV7-3 and TRBJ2-1): GAGVSQTPSNKVTEKGKYVELRCDPISGHTALYWYRQSLGQGPEFLIYFQGTGAADDSGLPNDRFFAVRPEGSVSTLKIQRTERGDSAVYLCASSLTSGEQFFGPGTRLTVL.